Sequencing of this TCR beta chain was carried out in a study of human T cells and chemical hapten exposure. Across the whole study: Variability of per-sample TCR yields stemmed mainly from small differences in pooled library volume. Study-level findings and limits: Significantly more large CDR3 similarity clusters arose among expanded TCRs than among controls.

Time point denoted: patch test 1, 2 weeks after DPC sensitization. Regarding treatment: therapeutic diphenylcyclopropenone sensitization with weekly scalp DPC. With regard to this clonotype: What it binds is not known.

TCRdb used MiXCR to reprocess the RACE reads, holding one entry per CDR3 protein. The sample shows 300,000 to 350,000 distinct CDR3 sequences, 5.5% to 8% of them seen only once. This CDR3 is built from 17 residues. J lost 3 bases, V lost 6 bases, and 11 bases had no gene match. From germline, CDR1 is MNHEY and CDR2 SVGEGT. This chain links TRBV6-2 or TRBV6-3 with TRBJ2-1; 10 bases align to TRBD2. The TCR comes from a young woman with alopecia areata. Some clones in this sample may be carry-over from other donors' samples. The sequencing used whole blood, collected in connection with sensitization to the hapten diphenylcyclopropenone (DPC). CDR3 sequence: CASREPAGGPGYNEQFF. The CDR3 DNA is TGTGCCAGCAGAGAGCCAGCGGGGGGGCCGGGCTACAATGAGCAGTTCTTC.